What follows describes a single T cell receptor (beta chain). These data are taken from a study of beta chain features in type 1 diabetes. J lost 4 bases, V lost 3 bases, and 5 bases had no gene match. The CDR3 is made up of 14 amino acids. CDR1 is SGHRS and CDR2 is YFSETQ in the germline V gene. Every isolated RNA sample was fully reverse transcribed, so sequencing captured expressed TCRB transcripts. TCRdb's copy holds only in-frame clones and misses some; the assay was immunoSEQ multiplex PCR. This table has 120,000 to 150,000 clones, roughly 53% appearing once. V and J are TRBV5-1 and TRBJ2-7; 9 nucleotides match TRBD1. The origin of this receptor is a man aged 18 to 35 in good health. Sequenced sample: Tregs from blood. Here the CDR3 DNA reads TGCGCCAGCAGCTCTGGACAGGGGTGGTACGAGCAGTACTTC. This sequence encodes CASSSGQGWYEQYF. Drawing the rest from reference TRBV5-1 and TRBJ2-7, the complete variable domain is KAGVTQTPRYLIKTRGQQVTLSCSPISGHRSVSWYQQTPGQGLQFLFEYFSETQRNKGNFPGRFSGRQFSNSRSEMNVSTLELGDSALYLCASSSGQGWYEQYFGPGTRLTVT.